This TCR beta chain came from a study of regulatory T cells in long-lasting Graves disease. Study-level results: TRBV28 was favored in persistent disease, as were TRBJ1-2 and TRBJ2-5.

The authors built TCR beta libraries using iRepertoire HTBI primers and Arm-PCR of CDR3 regions. One entry per CDR3 protein results from TCRdb running MiXCR on the multiplex PCR reads. The sample has 500,000 or so distinct CDR3 sequences, less than 15% seen once. Documented time point: newly diagnosed GD, antithyroid drugs for less than 3 months. Construction of the TCR library relied on RNA isolated from PBMCs. The CDR3 is made up of 15 amino acids. The V gene's germline CDR1 is SNHLY and CDR2 FYNNEI. Trimming took 3 bases from V and 4 from J; bases not matched to a gene: 7. This clonotype was observed at least ten times. Antigen unknown. The sample also formed part of further work on T cells in Graves' hyperthyroidism and ophthalmopathy.

Sequenced here: peripheral blood mononuclear cells (PBMCs), sampled at new diagnosis, from a patient treated with antithyroid drugs. This chain links TRBV2 with TRBJ2-5; 8 bases agree with TRBD2. The clonotype was recovered from a woman aged 50 to 60 with Graves disease. The CDR3 reads CASSDRLAGLETQYF. The CDR3 nucleotides read TGTGCCAGCAGTGACCGTCTAGCGGGTTTAGAGACCCAGTACTTC.